The 12 T cell receptor beta chains in this list originate from one sample, sequenced in a study of blood T cells in healthy people across ages. Through a sample-barcoded 5' primer and a J-beta primer mix, a second PCR was run for roughly 6 to 12 cycles. TCRdb analysed the 5' RACE reads with MiXCR anew, one entry per CDR3 protein. The sample comprises roughly 800,000 distinct CDR3 sequences, roughly 34% of which are singletons, and 13% rests with the top ten. Sequences were obtained from blood. The source is a man aged 18 to 29 in good health.

This chain links TRBV20-1 with TRBJ2-7; D could derive from TRBD1 or TRBD2 (5 bases each). This CDR3 has 14 amino acids. Germline V gene lookup returns CDR1 DFQATT and CDR2 SNEGSKA (reference sequence). Trimming removed 5 bases from V and 0 bases from J, with 14 bases in between. In DNA form, the CDR3 reads TGCAGTGCTTCCCCCGGGACCAGCTCCTACGAGCAGTACTTC. This gives the protein CSASPGTSSYEQYF.

The chain joins TRBV28 to TRBJ1-1; no firm D call. Germline V gives CDR1 MDHEN, CDR2 SYDVKM. CDR3 length equals 11 residues. V was clipped by 7 bases and J by 6 bases, with 9 bases between them. In nucleotides, the CDR3 is TGTGCCAGCATCCAAGGCTCTGAAGCTTTCTTT. Residues: CASIQGSEAFF. The full variable domain, with the rest looked up from reference TRBV28 and TRBJ1-1, is DVKVTQSSRYLVKRTGEKVFLECVQDMDHENMFWYRQDPGLGLRLIYFSYDVKMKEKGDIPEGYSVSREKKERFSLILESASTNQTSMYLCASIQGSEAFFGQGTRLTVV.

This clonotype was observed a handful of times. The chain is built from TRBV27 and TRBJ2-3, with 12 bases identical to TRBD2. The CDR3 sequence is 16 residues long. The ends lost 5 bases at V and 6 bases at J; junction bases unmatched: 9. CDR1 is MNHEY, CDR2 SMNVEV, per germline (reference sequence). CDR3 sequence reads: CASSGVRLAGVDTQYF. In nucleotides, the CDR3 is TGTGCCAGCAGTGGGGTGAGACTAGCGGGGGTCGATACGCAGTATTTT.

This clonotype was seen a handful of times. The chain links TRBV20-1 to TRBJ1-4, with 7 bases matching TRBD1. After removal of 0 bases from V and 5 bases from J, the junction contained 6 bases not matched to a gene. This CDR3 is built from 15 residues. Germline V lookup: CDR1 DFQATT, CDR2 SNEGSKA (reference sequence). The CDR3 bases are TGCAGTGCTAGAGATCCTCAGGGGGGGAATGAAAAACTGTTTTTT. Protein sequence: CSARDPQGGNEKLFF.

This clonotype was detected a few times. Here the CDR3 reads CASSFSRGLDTQYF. Here the CDR3 DNA reads TGTGCCAGCAGTTTCAGCAGGGGGCTCGATACGCAGTATTTT. This chain uses TRBV27 with TRBJ2-3; 8 bases match TRBD1. V lost 3 bases, J lost 6 bases, and 5 bases stayed unmatched. Germline assignment: CDR1 MNHEY and CDR2 SMNVEV (reference sequence). The CDR3 totals 14 residues.

This clonotype was counted only a few times. This chain joins TRBV9 and TRBJ2-1; the match to TRBD2 covers 7 bases. Germline V gives CDR1 SGDLS, CDR2 YYNGEE. With 3 bases clipped from V and 8 bases from J, the junction kept 14 bases outside the gene matches. The CDR3 runs to 16 residues. CDR3 DNA: TGTGCCAGCAGCGGGTCTCCGGGGGGTTTTCGGGATGAGCAGTTCTTC. It codes for CASSGSPGGFRDEQFF.

V is TRBV6-5 and J is TRBJ1-2, with 8 bases matching TRBD1. CDR3 length: 14 amino acids. J lost 8 bases, V lost 2 bases, and 7 bases had no gene match. Germline loops: CDR1 MNHEY, CDR2 SVGAGI. The CDR3 sequence: CASSYLDRGGGYTF. In nucleotides, the CDR3 is TGTGCCAGCAGTTACCTCGACAGGGGAGGAGGCTACACCTTC.

Points on this clonotype: A much bigger clone sits one base away, suggesting this may be a read error. This chain connects TRBV20-1 to TRBJ2-7, with a possible D match to TRBD2 (5 bases). Per the germline V gene, CDR1 is DFQATT and CDR2 is SNEGSKA (reference sequence). This CDR3 spans 16 amino acids. The germline V and J ends were trimmed by 0 bases and 1 base, with 16 bases remaining between them. The CDR3 bases are TGCAGTGCTAGAGATCGTTCGGGGTTTTCGTCCTACGAGCAGTACTTC. Its translation is CSARDRSGFSSYEQYF.

This clonotype was counted a few times. This rearrangement joins TRBV4-1 to TRBJ1-5; no firm D call. The CDR3 totals 15 residues. Trimming pared 1 base from V and 0 bases from J, leaving 7 bases between. Germline-derived CDR1 and CDR2 are MGHRA and YSYEKL. The CDR3 loop reads CASSQAEYSNQPQHF. The DNA of the CDR3 is TGCGCCAGCAGCCAAGCGGAGTATAGCAATCAGCCCCAGCATTTT.

This clonotype was recorded only once. It may be a read error: a sequence one base away is much more abundant. The rearrangement uses TRBV15 and TRBJ2-3; D may be TRBD2 (6 bases). The CDR3 has 18 residues. Per germline, CDR1 LNHNV and CDR2 YYDKDF (reference sequence). CDR3 nucleotide sequence: TGTGCCACCAGCAGAGCCCGTTCCGGGACTGGATTCACAGATATGCAGTATTTT. It codes for CATSRARSGTGFTDMQYF.

The V and J genes are TRBV29-1 and TRBJ2-5, with a possible D match to TRBD1 (7 bases). CDR3 length: 11 residues. V lost 7 bases to trimming and J lost 11 bases, with 17 bases between them. Per the germline V gene, CDR1 is SQVTM and CDR2 is ANQGSEA. The CDR3 DNA is TGCAGCGCTGAGTCCAGGGGGGTGCAGTACTTC. Encoded protein: CSAESRGVQYF.

In this sample, this clonotype turned up a few times. The rearrangement joins TRBV6-2 or TRBV6-3 to TRBJ2-1, with 9 bases matching TRBD2. Trimming cost V 6 bases and J 9 bases; bases outside gene matches: 6. The CDR3 consists of 13 residues. Germline V gene lookup returns CDR1 MNHEY and CDR2 SVGEGT. CDR3 region: CASSRSGGREQFF. CDR3 nucleotides: TGTGCCAGCAGCAGGAGCGGGGGGCGTGAGCAGTTCTTC.